A selection of T cell receptor beta chains follows, all from one sample in a study of blood T cell repertoires in COVID-19. Using immunoSEQ multiplex PCR, the repertoire was profiled, and TCRdb retains in-frame clones only, with some absent. The sample records over 100,000 clones, more than 75% being singletons. The sample consisted of peripheral blood. These TCRs come from a man aged 45-65 years with active or convalescent COVID-19. CDR3s include the opening cysteine and the closing phenylalanine or tryptophan. A D gene is named only where the DNA matches it firmly. Expanded clones are given a class, and other clones once, few, many or no size at all.

-	TRBJ1-6	TRBV18	-	CASSPWESYNSPLHF	TGTGCCAGCTCACCATGGGAGTCCTATAATTCACCCCTCCACTTT
-	TRBJ2-1	TRBV5-1	TRBD2	CASSLWVAGDSEQFF	TGCGCCAGCAGCTTGTGGGTAGCGGGGGACAGTGAGCAGTTCTTC
-	TRBJ2-5	TRBV19	-	CASSIGRGRGRETQYF	TGTGCCAGTAGTATAGGAAGGGGCAGGGGACGAGAGACCCAGTACTTC
few	TRBJ1-5	TRBV19	-	CASSIVPLNQPQHF	TGTGCCAGTAGTATAGTCCCTCTAAATCAGCCCCAGCATTTT
-	TRBJ2-1	TRBV4-2	TRBD2	CASSQETSGGPLSYNEQFF	TGTGCCAGCAGCCAAGAAACCAGCGGGGGGCCCCTTTCCTACAATGAGCAGTTCTTC
-	TRBJ1-2	TRBV24-1	-	CATSDFWQGVYGYTF	TGTGCCACCAGTGATTTCTGGCAGGGTGTCTATGGCTACACCTTC
-	TRBJ1-4	TRBV7-6	-	CASSLEGGPGGKLFF	TGTGCCAGCAGCTTAGAAGGAGGACCAGGAGGAAAACTGTTTTTT
once	TRBJ1-2	TRBV29-1	-	CSAGSGNYGYTF	TGCAGCGCGGGGTCCGGTAACTATGGCTACACCTTC
-	TRBJ1-5	TRBV9	-	CASSASDRSNQPQHF	TGTGCCAGCAGCGCCTCGGACAGAAGCAATCAGCCCCAGCATTTT
-	TRBJ2-1	TRBV25-1	TRBD1	CASSVKTGGQGWDEQFF	TGTGCCAGCAGTGTTAAGACAGGGGGCCAGGGCTGGGATGAGCAGTTCTTC
-	TRBJ2-3	TRBV6-1	TRBD1	CASSEHPGTGTDTQYF	TGTGCCAGCAGTGAACATCCCGGGACAGGCACAGATACGCAGTATTTT
once	TRBJ1-2	TRBV6-5	TRBD1	CASSPDRDRYGYTF	TGTGCCAGCAGCCCCGACAGGGACCGCTATGGCTACACCTTC
-	TRBJ1-4	TRBV19	-	CATTPGVENEKLFF	TGTGCCACCACCCCGGGGGTTGAGAATGAAAAACTGTTTTTT
-	TRBJ2-5	TRBV4-2	TRBD2	CASSQGLAGGQETQYF	TGTGCCAGCAGCCAAGGCCTAGCGGGGGGTCAAGAGACCCAGTACTTC
-	TRBJ2-1	TRBV11-2	-	CASSLAGKNEQFF	TGTGCCAGCAGCTTAGCAGGGAAAAATGAGCAGTTCTTC
few	TRBJ2-3	TRBV29-1	TRBD1	CSAKTGAYTDTQYF	TGCAGCGCCAAGACAGGGGCCTACACAGATACGCAGTATTTT
once	TRBJ2-5	TRBV5-4	TRBD2	CASSFQTSGGTQYF	TGTGCCAGCAGCTTCCAGACTAGCGGGGGGACCCAGTACTTC
once	TRBJ1-3	TRBV15	-	CATRDSPGNTIYF	TGTGCCACCAGGGACTCTCCAGGAAACACCATATATTTT
few	TRBJ1-1	TRBV6-2/TRBV6-3	-	CASSFLTGGNTEAFF	TGTGCCAGCAGTTTCCTGACAGGAGGGAACACTGAAGCTTTCTTT
once	TRBJ2-5	TRBV15	TRBD2	CATTRLAGVETQYF	TGTGCCACCACCAGACTAGCGGGGGTGGAGACCCAGTACTTC
few	TRBJ2-2	TRBV7-8	-	CASSLALSGELFF	TGTGCCAGCAGCTTAGCGCTCAGCGGGGAGCTGTTTTTT
-	TRBJ1-2	TRBV5-1	-	CASSRSTDGTSYGYTF	TGCGCCAGCAGCCGCTCGACTGACGGTACCTCCTATGGCTACACCTTC
-	TRBJ1-5	TRBV5-1	TRBD1	CASSWTGGQPQHF	TGCGCCAGCAGCTGGACAGGGGGTCAGCCCCAGCATTTT
-	TRBJ1-6	TRBV28	TRBD1	CASSTRQGQGSYNSPLHF	TGTGCCAGCAGTACCCGACAGGGTCAAGGCTCCTATAATTCACCCCTCCACTTT
-	TRBJ2-2	TRBV11-3	TRBD2	CASSSGLAGGRDAGELFF	TGTGCCAGCAGCTCCGGACTAGCGGGGGGGCGAGACGCCGGGGAGCTGTTTTTT
-	TRBJ2-2	TRBV18	-	CASSPRGQGKTGELFF	TGTGCCAGCTCACCACGAGGGCAGGGGAAGACCGGGGAGCTGTTTTTT
once	TRBJ2-6	TRBV10-3	-	CAISDGNSGANVLTF	TGTGCCATCAGTGATGGCAACTCTGGGGCCAACGTCCTGACTTTC
-	TRBJ1-3	TRBV4-1	TRBD1	CASSQVTGVGNTIYF	TGCGCCAGCAGCCAAGTGACAGGGGTCGGAAACACCATATATTTT
-	TRBJ1-1	TRBV10-3	-	CAISESSQFAFF	TGTGCCATCAGTGAGTCTAGTCAATTCGCTTTCTTT
-	TRBJ1-5	TRBV12-3/TRBV12-4	-	CASSSFDSQPQHF	TGTGCCAGCAGCTCGTTCGACAGTCAGCCCCAGCATTTT
-	TRBJ2-1	TRBV6-5	TRBD1	CASSSPGQGHNEQFF	TGTGCCAGCAGTAGCCCGGGACAGGGCCACAATGAGCAGTTCTTC
-	TRBJ2-3	TRBV12-3/TRBV12-4	TRBD2	CASSPLAGGPQYF	TGTGCCAGCAGTCCACTAGCGGGGGGTCCGCAGTATTTT
-	TRBJ1-2	TRBV5-1	TRBD1	CASSLEGQGVNGYTF	TGCGCCAGCAGCTTGGAGGGACAGGGGGTAAATGGCTACACCTTC
-	TRBJ1-2	TRBV28	-	CASRGSLETVF	TGTGCCAGCAGGGGGAGCCTGGAGACTGTCTTC
-	TRBJ2-5	TRBV3-1/TRBV3-2	TRBD2	CASSPTSGGVQETQYF	TGTGCCAGCAGCCCAACTAGCGGGGGGGTCCAAGAGACCCAGTACTTC
-	TRBJ2-1	TRBV7-5	-	CVRSLTLAGATSSYNEQFF	TGTGTCAGAAGCTTAACCCTAGCGGGGGCCACCAGCTCCTACAATGAGCAGTTCTTC
-	TRBJ1-6	TRBV19	TRBD1	CASSPPAGTAYNSPLHF	TGTGCCAGTAGCCCACCCGCCGGGACAGCCTATAATTCACCCCTCCACTTT
-	TRBJ2-3	TRBV6-6	TRBD2	CASTLAGVADTQYF	TGTGCCAGCACCCTGGCGGGGGTGGCAGATACGCAGTATTTT
-	TRBJ2-7	TRBV5-6	-	CASSLVYEQYF	TGTGCCAGCAGCCTTGTCTACGAGCAGTACTTC
-	TRBJ1-2	TRBV28	-	CASEDRYGYTF	TGTGCCAGCGAGGACAGATATGGCTACACCTTC
-	TRBJ2-7	TRBV19	-	CASSASRTSYEQYF	TGTGCCAGTAGTGCCTCGAGGACAAGCTACGAGCAGTACTTC
-	TRBJ2-5	TRBV7-2	TRBD2	CASRAGTSFQETQYF	TGTGCCAGCAGGGCCGGGACTAGCTTCCAGGAGACCCAGTACTTC
once	TRBJ1-1	TRBV7-9	-	CASRRGGVTEAFF	TGTGCCAGCAGGCGGGGGGGAGTAACTGAAGCTTTCTTT
-	TRBJ2-7	TRBV6-1	-	CASSEGTGNYEQYF	TGTGCCAGCAGTGAAGGCACAGGTAACTACGAGCAGTACTTC
-	TRBJ2-3	TRBV7-2	-	CASSLAGLAQYF	TGTGCCAGCAGCTTAGCGGGACTCGCGCAGTATTTT